The 13 T cell receptor beta chains in this list originate from one sample, sequenced in a study of graft-versus-host responses after intestinal transplantation. Produced via immunoSEQ multiplex PCR; TCRdb's table is partial and in-frame only. This table has roughly 100,000 clones, 91% appearing once. No antigen is known for these receptors. The source was unstimulated CD4+ T cells sorted from spleen or lymph node cells, collected before transplant. Every receptor here comes from a human donor who was the organ donor for an intestinal transplant.

This clone was found once. This chain links TRBV7-3 with TRBJ2-1; 10 bases are a match to TRBD2. CDR3 length: 14 amino acids. After removal of 5 bases from V and 9 bases from J, the junction contained 7 bases not matched to a gene. Germline-derived CDR1 and CDR2 are SGHTA and FQGTGA. In DNA, the CDR3 is TGTGCCAGCAGCGCAGCGGGGGGGATGGGTGAGCAGTTCTTC. Its protein is CASSAAGGMGEQFF.

The chain uses TRBV28 and TRBJ2-5; TRBD1 is a possible D gene (6 bases). The J call is uncertain, as TRBJ2-7 better fits the DNA end. Germline loops: CDR1 MDHEN, CDR2 SYDVKM. This CDR3 is 15 amino acids long. CDR3 in DNA: TGTGCCAGCAGTTTTGGTGGGGGCCCCGGTTACGAGCAGTACTTC. The encoded protein is CASSFGGGPGYEQYF.

This clone occurred once. The chain employs TRBV4-2 and TRBJ2-1; 7 nucleotides align to TRBD2. V shed 0 bases, J shed 4 bases, and the junction held 9 bases outside the gene matches. Germline-derived CDR1 and CDR2 are LGHNA and YNFKEQ. The CDR3 length is 17 residues. The CDR3 spells CASSQDSTSRTYNEQFF. The CDR3 nucleotides read TGTGCCAGCAGCCAAGATTCGACTAGCCGCACGTACAATGAGCAGTTCTTC.

V gene TRBV4-2 combines with J gene TRBJ2-2; 10 bases map to TRBD2. CDR3 length: 20 amino acids. J lost 1 base, V lost 4 bases, and 15 bases had no gene match. Germline V gene data show CDR1 as LGHNA and CDR2 as YNFKEQ. This CDR3 is CASSPYLAGALAVNTGELFF. The CDR3 coding sequence is TGTGCCAGCAGCCCTTACCTAGCGGGGGCGCTAGCTGTGAACACCGGGGAGCTGTTTTTT.

The rearrangement uses TRBV9 and TRBJ2-2, with a possible D match to TRBD1 (6 bases). This CDR3 has 16 residues. Trimming pared 4 bases from V and 0 bases from J, leaving 13 bases between. Germline loops: CDR1 SGDLS, CDR2 YYNGEE. The CDR3 DNA sequence: TGTGCCAGCAGCTCAAAAGACAGGCCGAACACCGGGGAGCTGTTTTTT. Translating it yields CASSSKDRPNTGELFF.

This clone was seen only once. V gene TRBV5-1 combines with J gene TRBJ2-7; TRBD2 matches at 13 bases. The V and J ends lost 1 base and 3 bases, in that order; junction bases with no gene match: 4. This CDR3 comprises 16 residues. Germline V gene sequence: CDR1 SGHRS, CDR2 YFSETQ. The CDR3 DNA is TGCGCCAGCAGCTTGACTAGCGGGGGGGCCGTCTACGAGCAGTACTTC. Encoded protein: CASSLTSGGAVYEQYF.

The chain links TRBV29-1 to TRBJ1-2; no clear D gene. CDR1 SQVTM and CDR2 ANQGSEA come from the germline V gene. V lost 5 bases and J lost 5, with 12 bases in between. The CDR3 consists of 12 residues. CDR3 in amino acids: CSVLSRGYGYTF. CDR3 coding DNA: TGCAGCGTTCTCTCCCGCGGATATGGCTACACCTTC.

The chain carries TRBV7-9 and TRBJ1-1, with TRBD1 as a possible D gene (6 bases). V shed 5 bases and J shed 5 bases, with 18 bases lying between them. Germline assignment: CDR1 SEHNR and CDR2 FQNEAQ (reference sequence). The CDR3 totals 15 residues. CDR3 nucleotides: TGTGCCAGCAGCGCGTCGGGACAAGGTTCGACTGAAGCTTTCTTT. This translates into CASSASGQGSTEAFF.

The chain is built from TRBV5-1 and TRBJ2-7; D perhaps matches TRBD2 (5 bases). CDR1 and CDR2 (germline): SGHRS, YFSETQ. Trimming removed 6 bases from V and 1 base from J, with 11 bases in between. The CDR3 sequence is 13 residues long. The DNA for the CDR3 is TGCGCCAGCACGAGCGGTGGTTCCTACGAGCAGTACTTC. Translation gives CASTSGGSYEQYF. Full variable domain (rest looked up from reference TRBV5-1 and TRBJ2-7): KAGVTQTPRYLIKTRGQQVTLSCSPISGHRSVSWYQQTPGQGLQFLFEYFSETQRNKGNFPGRFSGRQFSNSRSEMNVSTLELGDSALYLCASTSGGSYEQYFGPGTRLTVT.

This chain links TRBV11-2 with TRBJ1-2; no clear D gene. The CDR3 contains 17 residues. V was cut by 1 base and J by 7 bases, with 22 bases left in between. From germline, CDR1 is SGHAT and CDR2 FQNNGV. CDR3 protein: CASSLVLRTWGRIGYTF. The CDR3 bases are TGTGCCAGCAGCTTAGTGCTCCGGACTTGGGGTAGGATTGGCTACACCTTC.

The rearrangement links TRBV4-2 to TRBJ2-3; 10 positions match TRBD2. The CDR3 is made up of 17 amino acids. The J segment lost 9 bases and the V segment lost 0 bases, leaving 12 bases of the junction unmatched. The germline gives CDR1 LGHNA, CDR2 YNFKEQ. DNA of the CDR3: TGTGCCAGCAGCCAAGAGCGTAGCGGGGGGTCCCGAACCACGCAGTATTTT. It translates to CASSQERSGGSRTTQYF.

The chain uses TRBV5-1 and TRBJ1-4; 11 bases are a match to TRBD1. CDR1 and CDR2 (germline): SGHRS, YFSETQ. This CDR3 has 14 amino acids. Losses at the gene ends were 4 bases for V and 6 bases for J; bases not matched to a gene: 2. This CDR3 reads CASSPGQGDEKLFF. The CDR3 DNA is TGCGCCAGCAGCCCGGGACAGGGGGATGAAAAACTGTTTTTT.

The chain combines TRBV6-5 with TRBJ1-2; D is unclear. Germline V gives CDR1 MNHEY, CDR2 SVGAGI. Trimming pared 6 bases from V and 1 base from J, leaving 6 bases between. The CDR3 runs to 12 residues. CDR3 amino acids: CASSSLNYGYTF. CDR3 bases: TGTGCCAGCAGCTCACTTAACTATGGCTACACCTTC.